Listed here is a single T cell receptor (beta chain). Profiled with immunoSEQ multiplex PCR; TCRdb holds only in-frame clones, not every one. The sample records fewer than 850,000 clones, 90% being singletons. Recent vaccinations or acute infections were absent in the healthy HIV-negative adult donors. This entry comes from a study of shared clonotypes between healthy human individuals. This CDR3 comprises 11 residues. Trimming pared 7 bases from V and 5 bases from J, leaving 8 bases between. From germline, CDR1 is MDHEN and CDR2 SYDVKM. Sequencing was done on a sample of memory CD8+ T cells from PBMCs. Subset in this sample: CD45RO+ cells pooled with CCR7-negative TemRA cells. The J gene is TRBJ1-1, the V gene TRBV28; D unresolved. This TCR was sampled from a young man in good health. Some clones in this sample may be carry-over from other donors' samples. The CDR3 DNA reads TGTGCCAGCATCGTAGGGACTGAAGCTTTCTTT. Protein sequence: CASIVGTEAFF. The variable domain in full, completed from reference TRBV28 and TRBJ1-1, reads DVKVTQSSRYLVKRTGEKVFLECVQDMDHENMFWYRQDPGLGLRLIYFSYDVKMKEKGDIPEGYSVSREKKERFSLILESASTNQTSMYLCASIVGTEAFFGQGTRLTVV.